This TCR beta chain was found in a study of OX40 agonist ivuxolimab in advanced cancers. The CDR3 is made up of 15 amino acids. Trimming removed 3 bases from V and 2 bases from J; junction bases left unmatched: 5. CDR1 is SGHDN and CDR2 is FVKESK in the germline V gene. Profiling relied on immunoSEQ multiplex PCR, and the TCRdb table lists in-frame clones only, not all of them. This table has roughly 60,000 clones, 90% to 95% appearing once. The sequence came from an adult with an advanced solid tumor such as melanoma, head and neck, liver or kidney cancer. The source was CD4+ or CD8+ T cells sorted from blood, collected in a trial of the OX40 agonist ivuxolimab. J is TRBJ2-3 and V is TRBV14, with TRBD2 matching over 7 bases. In DNA form, the CDR3 reads TGTGCCAGCAGCCAGGTAGCGGGCTCCACAGATACGCAGTATTTT. It codes for CASSQVAGSTDTQYF.